These 15 T cell receptor beta chains were all obtained from the same sample, sequenced in a study of OX40 agonist ivuxolimab in advanced cancers. Clones were sequenced by immunoSEQ multiplex PCR, and TCRdb holds only the in-frame ones, with some missing. The sample lists 83,000 or so clones; 85% to 95% were seen once. Sequences were derived from CD4+ or CD8+ T cells sorted from blood, sampled in a trial of the OX40 agonist ivuxolimab. The receptors were sampled from an adult with an advanced solid tumor such as melanoma, head and neck, liver or kidney cancer.

The chain is built from TRBV11-3 and TRBJ2-3, with 7 bases matching TRBD1. The V gene end was trimmed by 2 bases and the J gene end by 5 bases; junction bases not matched to a gene: 1. Germline V lookup: CDR1 SGHNT, CDR2 YENEEA. CDR3 length: 13 residues. CDR3 sequence: CASSLRGQDTQYF. CDR3 bases: TGTGCCAGCAGCTTAAGGGGGCAAGATACGCAGTATTTT. Filled out from reference TRBV11-3 and TRBJ2-3, the complete variable domain reads EAGVVQSPRYKIIEKKQPVAFWCNPISGHNTLYWYLQNLGQGPELLIRYENEEAVDDSQLPKDRFSAERLKGVDSTLKIQPAELGDSAVYLCASSLRGQDTQYFGPGTRLTVL.

The chain recombines TRBV7-2 with TRBJ2-7, with D unresolved. The CDR3 contains 15 residues. Germline values: CDR1 SGHTA, CDR2 FQGNSA. V was trimmed by 0 bases and J by 2 bases, leaving 11 bases between them. CDR3 coding DNA: TGTGCCAGCAGCTTAGCAGAAGGTATGGCCTACGAGCAGTACTTC. It yields the protein CASSLAEGMAYEQYF.

This chain joins TRBV11-2 and TRBJ2-7, with TRBD2 matching over 9 bases. This CDR3 is built from 15 residues. V lost 2 bases and J lost 4; bases outside the gene matches: 6. CDR1 is SGHAT and CDR2 is FQNNGV in the germline V gene. The CDR3 here is CASSLYIAGEYEQYF. The CDR3 nucleotides are TGTGCCAGCAGCTTATATATAGCGGGAGAGTACGAGCAGTACTTC.

The gene calls are TRBV28 and TRBJ2-3, with D tentatively TRBD2 (7 bases). The CDR3 spans 16 residues. Germline V gene sequence: CDR1 MDHEN, CDR2 SYDVKM. The V end was cut by 4 bases, the J end by 4 bases, with 18 bases between. Here the CDR3 reads CASSSMGGQGADTQYF. The CDR3, as DNA: TGTGCCAGCAGTTCTATGGGGGGGCAGGGCGCAGATACGCAGTATTTT.

This clone appeared a single time. The chain links TRBV28 to TRBJ1-5; TRBD1 is a possible D gene (6 bases). This CDR3 comprises 13 residues. From germline, CDR1 is MDHEN and CDR2 SYDVKM. With 4 bases removed from V and 7 bases from J, the gap between germline ends came to 11 bases. The CDR3 nucleotides read TGTGCCAGCAGTTGGGGGCCGCAACAGCCCCAGCATTTT. This sequence encodes CASSWGPQQPQHF.

The rearrangement links TRBV19 to TRBJ1-2; D is undetermined. The germline CDR1 and CDR2 sequences are LNHDA and SQIVND (reference sequence). CDR3 length: 12 residues. With 5 bases removed from V and 7 bases from J, the gap between germline ends came to 11 bases. The CDR3 here is CASSLRSGGYTF. The CDR3 DNA reads TGTGCCAGTAGTCTCCGGTCGGGTGGCTACACCTTC.

The chain recombines TRBV5-4 with TRBJ2-3, with D perhaps matching TRBD1 or TRBD2 (5 bases each). With 1 base removed from V and 2 bases from J, the gap between germline ends came to 11 bases. The CDR3 loop spans 15 amino acids. In germline, CDR1 is SGHNT, CDR2 YYREEE (reference sequence). The DNA for the CDR3 is TGTGCCAGCAGCTTGCGGGACGGTTACACAGATACGCAGTATTTT. As protein: CASSLRDGYTDTQYF.

The chain combines TRBV11-2 with TRBJ2-7; TRBD2 matches 9 bases. Trimming at V came to 0 bases and at J to 5 bases, leaving 11 bases not matched to a gene. This CDR3 region has 17 residues. Germline V gene lookup returns CDR1 SGHAT and CDR2 FQNNGV. The CDR3 protein is CASSLDPRGLASHEQYF. In DNA, the CDR3 is TGTGCCAGCAGCTTAGATCCCAGGGGACTAGCTAGCCACGAGCAGTACTTC.

The chain is built from TRBV18 and TRBJ2-4; D unclear. Trimming took 3 bases from V and 10 from J, leaving 16 bases between them. Germline CDR1 KGHSH, CDR2 LQKENI. The CDR3 runs to 14 residues. Here the CDR3 DNA reads TGTGCCAGCTCACCCACCACCAAATCCGGGATTCAGTACTTC. Its translation is CASSPTTKSGIQYF.

CDR3 in DNA: TGTGCCAGCAGCAAACGAGAGGATACGCAGTATTTT. The encoded protein is CASSKREDTQYF. The chain recombines TRBV6-6 with TRBJ2-3, with no clear D. This CDR3 is 12 amino acids long. Trimming shortened V by 6 bases and J by 6 bases, and 10 bases separated the two germline ends. Germline loops: CDR1 MNHNY, CDR2 SVGAGI (reference sequence).

The V and J genes are TRBV2 and TRBJ2-7; D ambiguous. CDR1 is SNHLY and CDR2 is FYNNEI in the germline V gene. Between the trimmed V and J ends, which lost 4 bases and 2 bases, there was a span of 15 bases. The CDR3 covers 15 residues. CDR3 sequence reads: CASSGADRNAYEQYF. For the CDR3, the DNA is TGTGCCAGCAGTGGCGCAGACCGGAATGCCTACGAGCAGTACTTC. The full variable domain, in which reference TRBV2 and TRBJ2-7 provide the parts outside the CDR3, is EPEVTQTPSHQVTQMGQEVILRCVPISNHLYFYWYRQILGQKVEFLVSFYNNEISEKSEIFDDQFSVERPDGSNFTLKIRSTKLEDSAMYFCASSGADRNAYEQYFGPGTRLTVT.

The CDR3 protein is CASSLERETEAFF. CDR3 sequence (DNA): TGTGCCAGCAGCTTAGAGAGGGAAACTGAAGCTTTCTTT. The genes are TRBV11-3 and TRBJ1-1; D gene uncertain. V was trimmed by 0 bases and J by 5 bases, leaving 7 bases between them. This CDR3 has 13 amino acids. Germline values: CDR1 SGHNT, CDR2 YENEEA.

This sequence joins TRBV20-1 and TRBJ2-5; no definite D call. Looked up from germline, CDR1 is DFQATT and CDR2 is SNEGSKA (reference sequence). V was shortened by 6 bases and J by 3 bases, with 8 bases between the two germline ends. The CDR3 spans 11 residues. CDR3 nucleotides: TGCAGTGCAAGGAGAGAAGAGACCCAGTACTTC. Residues: CSARREETQYF.

The chain has TRBV9 and TRBJ2-2, with TRBD1 matching 10 bases. Germline V gene sequence: CDR1 SGDLS, CDR2 YYNGEE. The V segment lost 6 bases and the J segment 3 bases; nucleotides outside the gene matches: 5. This CDR3 comprises 15 residues. The CDR3 loop is CASILGQGHTGELFF. DNA of the CDR3: TGTGCCAGCATACTGGGACAGGGGCACACCGGGGAGCTGTTTTTT.

The genes are TRBV4-2 and TRBJ2-7; the D is unclear. Germline V gene lookup returns CDR1 LGHNA and CDR2 YNFKEQ. Trimming removed 3 bases from V and 4 bases from J, with 10 bases in between. The CDR3 is made up of 13 amino acids. CDR3 amino acids: CASSHRMNYEQYF. CDR3 bases: TGTGCCAGCAGCCATCGCATGAATTACGAGCAGTACTTC.